These 28 T cell receptor beta chains were sequenced from one sample in a study of blood T cell repertoires in COVID-19. Profiled with immunoSEQ multiplex PCR; TCRdb holds only in-frame clones, not every one. The table has fewer than 350,000 clones, roughly nine tenths seen once. The material sequenced was peripheral blood. These receptors came from a woman aged 25 to 39 with COVID-19, enrolled during active disease.

V is TRBV5-5 and J is TRBJ1-2; D is perhaps TRBD1 (6 bases). V was trimmed by 3 bases and J by 8 bases, leaving 14 bases between them. Per the germline V gene, CDR1 is SGHKS and CDR2 is YYEKEE (reference sequence). The CDR3 loop spans 13 amino acids. The CDR3 DNA sequence: TGTGCCAGCAGCTCAGGGGTTTCCTGGGGCTACACCTTC. Its translation is CASSSGVSWGYTF. Based on the CDR3 plus reference TRBV5-5 and TRBJ1-2, the full variable domain is DAGVTQSPTHLIKTRGQQVTLRCSPISGHKSVSWYQQVLGQGPQFIFQYYEKEERGRGNFPDRFSARQFPNYSSELNVNALLLGDSALYLCASSSGVSWGYTFGSGTRLTVV.

J is TRBJ1-1 and V is TRBV20-1, with no clear D. The germline V gene encodes CDR1 DFQATT and CDR2 SNEGSKA (reference sequence). This CDR3 comprises 10 residues. The V gene lost 5 bases and the J gene lost 6 bases, with 7 bases spanning the gap. CDR3 coding DNA: TGCAGTGCTCTCTTTCCTGAAGCTTTCTTT. This gives the protein CSALFPEAFF.

The gene calls are TRBV24-1 and TRBJ2-3, with 10 bases identical to TRBD1. Germline CDR1 is KGHDR and CDR2 is SFDVKD. The CDR3 loop spans 12 amino acids. Losses at the gene ends were 10 bases for V and 3 bases for J; bases not matched to a gene: 0. The CDR3 loop reads CATGQGTDTQYF. CDR3 nucleotide sequence: TGTGCCACGGGACAGGGGACAGATACGCAGTATTTT.

The rearrangement uses TRBV3-1 (or the pseudogene TRBV3-2) and TRBJ2-2; D remains unclear. V lost 1 base to trimming and J lost 6 bases, with 9 bases between them. The CDR3 extends over 14 amino acids. CDR1 LGHDT and CDR2 YNNKEL come from the germline V gene (reference sequence). For the CDR3, the DNA is TGTGCCAGCAGCCAAGGACTCGTCGCCGGGGAGCTGTTTTTT. It specifies CASSQGLVAGELFF.

This clone occurred once. This chain joins TRBV7-9 and TRBJ2-2; no firm D call. This CDR3 has 11 residues. V was pared by 9 bases and J by 7 bases, with 9 bases between. Germline V gene sequence: CDR1 SEHNR, CDR2 FQNEAQ (reference sequence). The CDR3 DNA reads TGTGCCAGTGAGCTCGTCGGGGAGCTGTTTTTT. This encodes CASELVGELFF.

The chain combines TRBV24-1 with TRBJ2-1; TRBD2 might be the D (6 bases). CDR1 is KGHDR, CDR2 SFDVKD, per germline. Trimming cost V 1 base and J 13 bases, with 10 bases left between them. The CDR3 is made up of 12 amino acids. The CDR3 DNA sequence: TGTGCCACCAGTGATTTCGGGCGGGGCCAGTTCTTC. Encoded protein: CATSDFGRGQFF.

The J gene is TRBJ2-7, the V gene TRBV28, with 10 bases aligning to TRBD2. This CDR3 is built from 15 residues. Germline CDR1 is MDHEN and CDR2 is SYDVKM. V gave up 2 bases and J gave up 4 bases; unmatched junction bases: 5. The CDR3 DNA sequence: TGTGCCAGCAGTTTAGGGGTAGCGGGGGGTTACGAGCAGTACTTC. It specifies CASSLGVAGGYEQYF.

This sequence joins TRBV9 and TRBJ2-3, with TRBD1 matching over 7 bases. The CDR3 has 15 amino acids. Germline CDR1 and CDR2: SGDLS and YYNGEE. J gave up 0 bases and V 4 bases, and 5 bases lay outside the gene matches. The chain's CDR3 is CASSSGGPSTDTQYF. In nucleotides, the CDR3 is TGTGCCAGCAGCTCAGGGGGACCGAGCACAGATACGCAGTATTTT.

The chain recombines TRBV7-2 with TRBJ1-5; 11 bases are shared with TRBD1. The CDR3 runs to 17 residues. Germline V lookup: CDR1 SGHTA, CDR2 FQGNSA. Losses at the gene ends were 5 bases for V and 1 base for J; bases not matched to a gene: 7. The CDR3 spells CASSLGQGAGSNQPQHF. As DNA, the CDR3 is TGTGCCAGCAGCCTAGGACAGGGGGCAGGAAGCAATCAGCCCCAGCATTTT.

The J gene is TRBJ2-7, the V gene TRBV5-6; D is unclear. Germline values: CDR1 SGHDT, CDR2 YYEEEE. The V and J ends lost 3 bases and 0 bases respectively, with 10 bases between them. This CDR3 is 14 amino acids long. In DNA, the CDR3 is TGTGCCAGCAGCTCCGACTGGAGCTCCTACGAGCAGTACTTC. Translating it yields CASSSDWSSYEQYF.

The rearrangement links TRBV5-8 to TRBJ1-3; D is unresolved. Trimming left V 0 bases short and J 4 bases short, with 11 bases between. CDR3 length: 15 residues. Germline-derived CDR1 and CDR2 are SGHTS and YDEGEE. The CDR3 DNA follows: TGTGCCAGCAGCTTGGGTGCCACAGTCGGAAACACCATATATTTT. It codes for CASSLGATVGNTIYF.

The rearrangement uses TRBV25-1 and TRBJ1-1; no reliable D call. In germline, CDR1 is MGHDK, CDR2 SYGVNS. V was clipped by 4 bases and J by 4 bases, with 10 bases between them. The CDR3 contains 13 residues. CDR3 DNA sequence: TGTGCCAGCAGTGTACACACGGGCACTGAAGCTTTCTTT. It specifies CASSVHTGTEAFF.

The chain combines TRBV9 with TRBJ2-1; possible D gene TRBD2, 5 bases. The length of the CDR3 is 15 residues. Trimming removed 0 bases at V and 0 bases at J, with 7 bases between. Per the germline V gene, CDR1 is SGDLS and CDR2 is YYNGEE. The CDR3 DNA is TGTGCCAGCAGCGTAGTTGGGAGCTCCTACAATGAGCAGTTCTTC. This sequence encodes CASSVVGSSYNEQFF.

This chain uses TRBV5-6 with TRBJ2-7; D is ambiguous. Trimming pared 2 bases from V and 2 bases from J, leaving 8 bases between. The CDR3 consists of 13 residues. CDR1 and CDR2 from the germline V gene are SGHDT and YYEEEE. CDR3 nucleotide sequence: TGTGCCAGCAGCTTTGGTAGTCCCTACGAGCAGTACTTC. This sequence encodes CASSFGSPYEQYF.

The chain links TRBV27 to TRBJ1-4, with D possibly being TRBD1 (5 bases). V gave up 5 bases and J gave up 5 bases, with 12 bases separating them. This CDR3 has 14 amino acids. Germline CDR1 reads MNHEY; CDR2 reads SMNVEV (reference sequence). CDR3 amino acids: CASSVGGRNEKLFF. The CDR3 DNA sequence: TGTGCCAGCAGTGTCGGGGGGAGGAATGAAAAACTGTTTTTT.

The chain combines TRBV2 with TRBJ2-7, with D maybe TRBD2 (6 bases). The germline V gene encodes CDR1 SNHLY and CDR2 FYNNEI. V gave up 6 bases and J gave up 3 bases, with 9 bases separating them. The CDR3 extends over 12 amino acids. CDR3 region: CASRRDGYEQYF. The CDR3 nucleotides read TGTGCCAGCAGGCGGGACGGCTACGAGCAGTACTTC.

The chain is built from TRBV6-5 and TRBJ1-2; TRBD1 might be the D (5 bases). This CDR3 has 14 residues. V lost 5 bases, J lost 2 bases, and 12 bases lay in between. In germline, CDR1 is MNHEY, CDR2 SVGAGI. The CDR3 coding sequence is TGTGCCAGCAGTCCTAGGGCAGGGAACTATGGCTACACCTTC. Amino acid sequence: CASSPRAGNYGYTF.

This chain joins TRBV29-1 and TRBJ1-1, with D possibly matching TRBD1 (5 bases). The CDR3 totals 13 residues. Germline V gene sequence: CDR1 SQVTM, CDR2 ANQGSEA. Trimming shortened V by 7 bases and J by 0 bases, and 12 bases separated the two germline ends. The CDR3 protein is CSALGGMNTEAFF. The DNA for the CDR3 is TGCAGCGCCCTGGGGGGGATGAACACTGAAGCTTTCTTT. The full variable domain, rest sourced from reference TRBV29-1 and TRBJ1-1, is SAVISQKPSRDICQRGTSLTIQCQVDSQVTMMFWYRQQPGQSLTLIATANQGSEATYESGFVIDKFPISRPNLTFSTLTVSNMSPEDSSIYLCSALGGMNTEAFFGQGTRLTVV.

The rearrangement links TRBV2 to TRBJ2-3; 11 bases align to TRBD1. Trimming at V came to 3 bases and at J to 7 bases, leaving 6 bases not matched to a gene. Looked up from germline, CDR1 is SNHLY and CDR2 is FYNNEI. The CDR3 length is 15 residues. In DNA, the CDR3 is TGTGCCAGCAGTGAGGGGACAGGGGGGGCAAATACGCAGTATTTT. This gives the protein CASSEGTGGANTQYF.

The chain carries TRBV5-1 and TRBJ2-5, with 8 nucleotides matching TRBD2. Germline-derived CDR1 and CDR2 are SGHRS and YFSETQ. The V gene end was trimmed by 5 bases and the J gene end by 1 base; junction bases not matched to a gene: 7. The CDR3 is made up of 15 amino acids. The chain's CDR3 is CASRLGGGLQETQYF. In DNA, the CDR3 is TGCGCCAGCAGACTCGGCGGGGGGCTCCAAGAGACCCAGTACTTC.

The gene calls are TRBV11-2 and TRBJ2-3; D is possibly TRBD2 (6 bases). Germline V lookup: CDR1 SGHAT, CDR2 FQNNGV. V lost 1 base to trimming and J lost 5 bases, with 10 bases between them. The CDR3 contains 14 residues. CDR3 coding DNA: TGTGCCAGCAGCTTAGTACTAGCCGGAGATACGCAGTATTTT. Translation: CASSLVLAGDTQYF.

The rearrangement uses TRBV6-5 and TRBJ2-3; no clear D gene. Germline V gene lookup returns CDR1 MNHEY and CDR2 SVGAGI. Trimming left V 10 bases short and J 2 bases short, with 4 bases between. The CDR3 has 10 residues. The CDR3 here is CAIYTDTQYF. CDR3 bases: TGTGCCATATACACAGATACGCAGTATTTT.

The J gene is TRBJ1-1, the V gene TRBV5-4, with a possible D match to TRBD1 (6 bases). Germline V gene sequence: CDR1 SGHNT, CDR2 YYREEE (reference sequence). With 2 bases removed from V and 1 base from J, the gap between germline ends came to 9 bases. This CDR3 spans 14 amino acids. The CDR3 DNA follows: TGTGCCAGCAGCTTTAAAGGGGGGAACACTGAAGCTTTCTTT. It encodes CASSFKGGNTEAFF.

This chain connects TRBV20-1 to TRBJ2-7, with TRBD2 identical over 12 bases. V dropped 3 bases and J dropped 5; count of bases not matched to a gene: 8. The CDR3 is 15 amino acids. Germline CDR1 reads DFQATT; CDR2 reads SNEGSKA (reference sequence). CDR3 bases: TGCAGTGCTAGTTTGACTAGCGGGGGAACTAACGAGCAGTACTTC. Translating gives CSASLTSGGTNEQYF.

The DNA for the CDR3 is TGTGCCAGCAGCTCCCCCAGAGGGGCTAGCGGGGGGCAGGAGCAGTTCTTC. Encoded protein: CASSSPRGASGGQEQFF. V usage is TRBV11-2 and J usage is TRBJ2-1, with TRBD2 matching 11 bases. Germline CDR1 and CDR2: SGHAT and FQNNGV. The trim removed 4 bases at V and 10 bases at J, leaving 15 bases unmatched. The length of the CDR3 is 17 residues. Full variable domain (rest looked up from reference TRBV11-2 and TRBJ2-1): EAGVAQSPRYKIIEKRQSVAFWCNPISGHATLYWYQQILGQGPKLLIQFQNNGVVDDSQLPKDRFSAERLKGVDSTLKIQPAKLEDSAVYLCASSSPRGASGGQEQFFGPGTRLTVL.

The gene calls are TRBV18 and TRBJ1-2, with a tentative D call TRBD1 (5 bases). CDR1 and CDR2 from the germline V gene are KGHSH and LQKENI. The V end was cut by 6 bases, the J end by 6 bases, with 17 bases between. The CDR3 sequence is 14 residues long. As DNA, the CDR3 is TGTGCCAGCTCCGTTTATGACGGACAAGATGGCTACACCTTC. It codes for CASSVYDGQDGYTF.

This clone appeared once. The rearrangement links TRBV28 to TRBJ1-6; no clear D gene. CDR1 and CDR2 from the germline V gene are MDHEN and SYDVKM. The CDR3 sequence is 15 residues long. The V and J ends lost 6 bases and 1 base respectively, with 10 bases between them. CDR3 DNA: TGTGCCAGCAGCCTTCACGCGTCCTATAATTCACCCCTCCACTTT. The encoded protein is CASSLHASYNSPLHF.

The chain recombines TRBV27 with TRBJ1-2; no clear D. This CDR3 has 16 amino acids. Trimming removed 4 bases at V and 4 bases at J, with 19 bases between. The germline V gene has CDR1 MNHEY and CDR2 SMNVEV (reference sequence). This chain's CDR3 is CASSSGDPGGSYGYTF. The DNA of the CDR3 is TGTGCCAGCAGTTCCGGAGACCCGGGCGGGTCCTATGGCTACACCTTC.